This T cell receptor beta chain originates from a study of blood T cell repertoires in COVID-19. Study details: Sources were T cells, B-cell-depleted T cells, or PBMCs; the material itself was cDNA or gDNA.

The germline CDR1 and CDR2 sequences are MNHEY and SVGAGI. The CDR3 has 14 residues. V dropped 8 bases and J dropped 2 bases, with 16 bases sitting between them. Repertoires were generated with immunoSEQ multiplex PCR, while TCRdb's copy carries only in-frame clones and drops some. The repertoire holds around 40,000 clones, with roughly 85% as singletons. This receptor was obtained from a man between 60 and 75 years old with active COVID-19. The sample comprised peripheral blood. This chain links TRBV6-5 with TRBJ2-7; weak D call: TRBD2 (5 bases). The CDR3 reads CASPRGAGPYEQYF. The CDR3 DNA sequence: TGTGCCAGCCCCCGGGGTGCGGGCCCCTACGAGCAGTACTTC.